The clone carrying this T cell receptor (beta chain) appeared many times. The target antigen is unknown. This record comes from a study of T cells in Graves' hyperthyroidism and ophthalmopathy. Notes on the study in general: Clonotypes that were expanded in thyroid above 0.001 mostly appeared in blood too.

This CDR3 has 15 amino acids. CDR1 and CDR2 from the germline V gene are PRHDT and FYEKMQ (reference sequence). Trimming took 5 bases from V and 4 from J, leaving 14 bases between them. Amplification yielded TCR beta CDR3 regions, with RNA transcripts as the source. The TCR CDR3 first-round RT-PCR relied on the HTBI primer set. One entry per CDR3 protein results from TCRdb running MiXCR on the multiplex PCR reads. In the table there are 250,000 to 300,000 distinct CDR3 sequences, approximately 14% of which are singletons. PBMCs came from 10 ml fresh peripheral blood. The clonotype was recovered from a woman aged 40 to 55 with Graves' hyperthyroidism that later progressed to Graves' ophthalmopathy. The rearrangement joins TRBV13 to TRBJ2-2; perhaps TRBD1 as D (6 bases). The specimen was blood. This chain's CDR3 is CASSEGDLGTGELFF. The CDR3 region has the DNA TGTGCCAGCAGCGAGGGGGATTTGGGCACCGGGGAGCTGTTTTTT.